The 27 T cell receptor beta chains presented below share a single source sample, sequenced in a study of cytomegalovirus exposure and HLA in healthy donors. The PCR contained 60 Vbeta and 13 Jbeta primers. Method: immunoSEQ multiplex PCR; TCRdb's copy keeps in-frame clones and lacks some. This table holds 170,000 or so clones, around 77% found once. The specimen sequenced was PBMCs. These receptors all come from a woman in her 50s in good health and CMV-seropositive.

The chain is built from TRBV6-6 and TRBJ1-5, with 7 bases identical to TRBD1. Unmatched junction bases numbered 5, after V lost 7 bases and J lost 5 bases. Germline V CDR1 and CDR2: MNHNY, SVGAGI (reference sequence). This CDR3 region has 13 residues. The CDR3 sequence: CASMRQGDQPQHF. CDR3 DNA sequence: TGTGCCAGCATGAGGCAGGGGGATCAGCCCCAGCATTTT.

This chain connects TRBV7-2 to TRBJ1-2; possibly TRBD1 for D (5 bases). The CDR3 totals 15 residues. Between the trimmed V and J ends, which lost 0 bases and 5 bases, there was a span of 13 bases. Germline V gene sequence: CDR1 SGHTA, CDR2 FQGNSA. The CDR3 coding sequence is TGTGCCAGCAGCTTAGCGCCGGGGGTAGGGTATGGCTACACCTTC. Protein product: CASSLAPGVGYGYTF. Drawing the rest from reference TRBV7-2 and TRBJ1-2, the complete variable domain is GAGVSQSPSNKVTEKGKDVELRCDPISGHTALYWYRQSLGQGLEFLIYFQGNSAPDKSGLPSDRFSAERTGGSVSTLTIQRTQQEDSAVYLCASSLAPGVGYGYTFGSGTRLTVV.

The chain is built from TRBV9 and TRBJ2-5; 10 bases map to TRBD1. Germline V gene data show CDR1 as SGDLS and CDR2 as YYNGEE. V shed 2 bases, J shed 5 bases, and the junction held 3 bases outside the gene matches. This CDR3 is 14 amino acids long. CDR3 loop: CASSVTGGRETQYF. CDR3 DNA sequence: TGTGCCAGCAGCGTGACAGGGGGCCGCGAGACCCAGTACTTC.

The chain employs TRBV2 and TRBJ2-5, with D possibly matching TRBD1 (6 bases). The J call may be incorrect, as the DNA end agrees better with TRBJ2-7. This CDR3 spans 14 amino acids. Germline CDR1 and CDR2: SNHLY and FYNNEI. The CDR3 protein is CASSEVAGASEQYF. CDR3 coding DNA: TGTGCCAGCAGTGAAGTGGCAGGGGCATCCGAGCAGTACTTC.

The V gene is TRBV27, the J gene TRBJ1-1; TRBD1 is a possible D gene (6 bases). Per germline, CDR1 MNHEY and CDR2 SMNVEV (reference sequence). V was pared by 2 bases and J by 2 bases, with 18 bases between. The CDR3 contains 17 residues. The CDR3 DNA sequence: TGTGCCAGCAGTTTACGCGGGGGCCTGGGGGTTAACACTGAAGCTTTCTTT. Translated, it gives CASSLRGGLGVNTEAFF.

This clone turned up a few times. The genes are TRBV7-8 and TRBJ1-1; 7 positions agree with TRBD1. The junction had 6 bases not matched to a gene; V was cut back by 5 bases and J by 6 bases. The CDR3 has 13 amino acids. The germline gives CDR1 SGHVS, CDR2 FQNEAQ. CDR3 residues: CASSIIRGSEAFF. The CDR3 DNA reads as TGTGCCAGCAGCATAATCAGGGGGTCTGAAGCTTTCTTT.

The chain has TRBV4-1 and TRBJ1-5; 8 bases are a match to TRBD1. V lost 0 bases, J lost 5 bases, and 3 bases stayed unmatched. CDR3 length: 15 amino acids. Germline V gene data show CDR1 as MGHRA and CDR2 as YSYEKL. This CDR3 reads CASSQDDRGYQPQHF. The DNA of the CDR3 is TGCGCCAGCAGCCAAGATGACAGGGGATATCAGCCCCAGCATTTT.

The chain combines TRBV5-4 with TRBJ2-5; 7 bases line up with TRBD1. Germline CDR1 is SGHNT and CDR2 is YYREEE (reference sequence). V shed 5 bases and J 2 bases; nucleotides not matched to a gene: 9. CDR3 length: 15 residues. CDR3 loop: CASSPGPGQQETQYF. Here the CDR3 DNA reads TGTGCCAGCAGTCCCGGCCCGGGACAGCAAGAGACCCAGTACTTC.

This clone was counted a single time. The CDR3 DNA sequence: TGTGCCAGCAGCCCTGACAGGTCCACTGAAGCTTTCTTT. As protein: CASSPDRSTEAFF. This sequence joins TRBV6-5 and TRBJ1-1; D may be TRBD1 (6 bases). The CDR3 extends over 13 amino acids. The germline CDR1 and CDR2 sequences are MNHEY and SVGAGI. V lost 6 bases and J 4 bases, leaving 12 bases between the germline ends.

The V call is TRBV18, the J call TRBJ2-2, with D possibly being TRBD1 (6 bases). Germline-derived CDR1 and CDR2 are KGHSH and LQKENI. The CDR3 is 16 residues long. Trimming removed 2 bases at V and 2 bases at J, with 12 bases between. CDR3 nucleotides: TGTGCCAGCTCACCAGCGGCAGGGGTCAACACCGGGGAGCTGTTTTTT. Protein product: CASSPAAGVNTGELFF. The full variable domain, its missing parts supplied by reference TRBV18 and TRBJ2-2, is NAGVMQNPRHLVRRRGQEARLRCSPMKGHSHVYWYRQLPEEGLKFMVYLQKENIIDESGMPKERFSAEFPKEGPSILRIQQVVRGDSAAYFCASSPAAGVNTGELFFGEGSRLTVL.

V gene TRBV10-3 combines with J gene TRBJ2-7, with D maybe TRBD1 (6 bases). V was trimmed by 9 bases and J by 0 bases, leaving 15 bases between them. Germline loops: CDR1 ENHRY, CDR2 SYGVKD. The CDR3 totals 14 residues. CDR3 amino acids: CAILRDTISYEQYF. As DNA, the CDR3 is TGTGCCATACTTCGGGACACGATCTCCTACGAGCAGTACTTC.

The chain carries TRBV7-2 and TRBJ2-3, with a tentative D call TRBD2 (5 bases). The CDR3 is made up of 12 amino acids. Looked up from germline, CDR1 is SGHTA and CDR2 is FQGNSA. The germline V and J ends were trimmed by 6 bases and 5 bases, with 9 bases remaining between them. This CDR3 reads CASSREGDTQYF. In DNA, the CDR3 is TGTGCCAGCAGTCGTGAGGGAGATACGCAGTATTTT.

The chain is built from TRBV29-1 and TRBJ1-1; TRBD1 agrees at 9 bases. This CDR3 is 16 amino acids long. CDR1 SQVTM and CDR2 ANQGSEA come from the germline V gene. Trimming removed 0 bases from V and 5 bases from J; junction bases left unmatched: 10. The CDR3 here is CSVEDRGDRVGTEAFF. DNA for the CDR3: TGCAGCGTTGAAGATCGGGGGGACAGGGTGGGGACTGAAGCTTTCTTT.

This chain joins TRBV28 and TRBJ1-1; 10 nucleotides line up with TRBD1. CDR1 MDHEN and CDR2 SYDVKM come from the germline V gene. The CDR3 is 14 amino acids. V dropped 7 bases and J dropped 7; count of bases not matched to a gene: 9. The CDR3 nucleotides read TGTGCCAGCATGCAAGCCGGGACAGGGGATGAAGCTTTCTTT. Translated, it gives CASMQAGTGDEAFF. Complete variable domain (other parts from reference TRBV28 and TRBJ1-1): DVKVTQSSRYLVKRTGEKVFLECVQDMDHENMFWYRQDPGLGLRLIYFSYDVKMKEKGDIPEGYSVSREKKERFSLILESASTNQTSMYLCASMQAGTGDEAFFGQGTRLTVV.

This clone appeared a few times. V usage is TRBV9 and J usage is TRBJ2-1; D call uncertain. Germline V lookup: CDR1 SGDLS, CDR2 YYNGEE. Between the trimmed V and J ends, which lost 1 base and 7 bases, there was a span of 15 bases. The CDR3 loop spans 15 amino acids. DNA for the CDR3: TGTGCCAGCAGCGTAACGGCTAGTCGGCCGAATGAGCAGTTCTTC. Encoded protein: CASSVTASRPNEQFF.

Here the CDR3 reads CASRLSGRLDTQYF. The CDR3, as DNA: TGTGCCAGCAGGCTTAGCGGGAGACTAGATACGCAGTATTTT. The chain carries TRBV7-9 and TRBJ2-3; 9 bases are a match to TRBD2. Looked up from germline, CDR1 is SEHNR and CDR2 is FQNEAQ (reference sequence). The V and J ends lost 6 bases and 5 bases, in that order; junction bases with no gene match: 6. The CDR3 is 14 residues long.

The chain is built from TRBV19 and TRBJ2-2; no clear D. V lost 3 bases to trimming and J lost 3 bases, with 8 bases between them. The CDR3 has 14 amino acids. In germline, CDR1 is LNHDA, CDR2 SQIVND (reference sequence). CDR3 sequence: CASSMADYTGELFF. DNA of the CDR3: TGTGCCAGTAGTATGGCGGATTACACCGGGGAGCTGTTTTTT.

The CDR3 protein is CASSIGQVSNQPQHF. DNA of the CDR3: TGTGCCAGTAGTATAGGACAGGTTAGCAATCAGCCCCAGCATTTT. The chain is built from TRBV19 and TRBJ1-5; weak D call: TRBD1 (6 bases). Trimming took 1 base from V and 0 from J, leaving 7 bases between them. The CDR3 runs to 15 residues. Germline V lookup: CDR1 LNHDA, CDR2 SQIVND (reference sequence).

The chain carries TRBV4-3 and TRBJ1-2; tentative D call: TRBD1 (6 bases). CDR3 length: 12 residues. V dropped 0 bases and J dropped 8 bases, with 7 bases sitting between them. Germline V gives CDR1 LGHNA, CDR2 YSLEER. This CDR3 reads CASSQEQGGYTF. In DNA, the CDR3 is TGCGCCAGCAGCCAAGAACAGGGCGGCTACACCTTC.

A few counts support this clone. V gene TRBV18 combines with J gene TRBJ1-5; 7 bases align to TRBD1. This CDR3 region has 16 residues. V dropped 5 bases and J dropped 2; count of bases not matched to a gene: 9. Germline CDR1 reads KGHSH; CDR2 reads LQKENI. The CDR3 reads CASSSRQGDGNQPQHF. For the CDR3, the DNA is TGTGCCAGCTCAAGTCGACAGGGTGATGGCAATCAGCCCCAGCATTTT.

V and J are TRBV10-3 and TRBJ2-5, with TRBD1 identical over 8 bases. Trimming cost V 4 bases and J 4 bases; bases outside gene matches: 5. The CDR3 covers 14 residues. Germline V gene sequence: CDR1 ENHRY, CDR2 SYGVKD. The CDR3 region is CAISGQGARETQYF. The CDR3 coding sequence is TGTGCCATCAGTGGTCAGGGGGCGCGAGAGACCCAGTACTTC.

The chain recombines TRBV7-3 with TRBJ2-5; TRBD1 matches 10 bases. Germline-derived CDR1 and CDR2 are SGHTA and FQGTGA. There are 15 residues in the CDR3. Trimming at V came to 5 bases and at J to 5 bases, leaving 8 bases not matched to a gene. The CDR3 nucleotides read TGTGCCAGCAGCCGAGGACAGGGGGAACACGAGACCCAGTACTTC. Translated, it gives CASSRGQGEHETQYF.

The chain recombines TRBV5-6 with TRBJ2-1; D unresolved. The V and J ends lost 0 bases and 6 bases respectively, with 7 bases between them. This CDR3 region has 13 residues. CDR1 is SGHDT, CDR2 YYEEEE, per germline. CDR3 sequence (DNA): TGTGCCAGCAGCTTGGCCTATTTCAATGAGCAGTTCTTC. Protein product: CASSLAYFNEQFF.

The V gene is TRBV9, the J gene TRBJ2-7, with a weak D call TRBD1 (6 bases). Germline V lookup: CDR1 SGDLS, CDR2 YYNGEE. Trimming took off 4 bases at V and 4 bases at J, with 12 bases between the two ends. The CDR3 is 13 residues long. This chain's CDR3 is CASSSRDTYEQYF. In nucleotides, the CDR3 is TGTGCCAGCAGCTCCCGGGACACTTACGAGCAGTACTTC.

This clone occurred a few times. This chain joins TRBV4-1 and TRBJ1-4; no clear D. V lost 4 bases and J 8 bases, leaving 14 bases between the germline ends. Germline V lookup: CDR1 MGHRA, CDR2 YSYEKL. This CDR3 is 14 amino acids long. The CDR3 loop is CASSPGRPEEKLFF. The CDR3 DNA is TGCGCCAGCAGCCCCGGGAGGCCGGAAGAAAAACTGTTTTTT.

The rearrangement joins TRBV6-1 to TRBJ2-7; TRBD1 is a possible D gene (5 bases). CDR1 and CDR2 from the germline V gene are MNHNS and SASEGT. This CDR3 comprises 15 residues. Trimming cost V 1 base and J 1 base, with 11 bases left between them. The CDR3 here is CASSEDLTVSYEQYF. In DNA, the CDR3 is TGTGCCAGCAGTGAAGACCTGACAGTATCCTACGAGCAGTACTTC.

The CDR3 sequence is CASSPRTGYEINQPQHF. The CDR3 nucleotides are TGTGCCAGCAGTCCACGGACAGGGTATGAAATAAATCAGCCCCAGCATTTT. V usage is TRBV27 and J usage is TRBJ1-5; 8 positions match TRBD1. Germline CDR1 is MNHEY and CDR2 is SMNVEV (reference sequence). The J segment lost 4 bases and the V segment lost 5 bases, leaving 13 bases of the junction unmatched. The CDR3 extends over 17 amino acids.